This T cell receptor beta chain stems from a study of Graves' ophthalmopathy and Graves' hyperthyroidism. With 4 bases removed from V and 2 bases from J, the gap between germline ends came to 15 bases. This CDR3 has 15 residues. CDR1 is PRHDT and CDR2 is FYEKMQ in the germline V gene (reference sequence). Beta-chain TCR CDR3 regions were amplified from RNA transcripts. Investigators did first-round RT-PCR with HTBI primers, then second-round multiplex PCR. TCRdb ran MiXCR on the multiplex PCR reads and lists one entry per CDR3 protein. This table has around 470,000 distinct CDR3 sequences, around 15% appearing once. This clonotype occurred many times.

The gene calls are TRBV13 and TRBJ2-7; a possible D gene is TRBD1 (6 bases). This sequence was found in a woman in her 30s with Graves' ophthalmopathy. Sequencing was performed on blood. The CDR3 DNA is TGTGCCAGCAGCTATTCGGGACAACGGCCCTACGAGCAGTACTTC. Translation gives CASSYSGQRPYEQYF.